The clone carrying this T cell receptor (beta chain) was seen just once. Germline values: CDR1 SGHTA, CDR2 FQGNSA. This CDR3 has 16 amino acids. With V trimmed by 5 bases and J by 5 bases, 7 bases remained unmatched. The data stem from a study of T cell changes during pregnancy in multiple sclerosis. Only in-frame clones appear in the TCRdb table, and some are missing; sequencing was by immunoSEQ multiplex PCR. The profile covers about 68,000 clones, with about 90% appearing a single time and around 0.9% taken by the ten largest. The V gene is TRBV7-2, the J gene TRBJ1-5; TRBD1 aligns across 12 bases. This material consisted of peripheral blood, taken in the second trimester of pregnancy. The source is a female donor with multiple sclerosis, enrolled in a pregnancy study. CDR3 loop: CASSQGTGGGYQPQHF. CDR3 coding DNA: TGTGCCAGCAGCCAGGGGACAGGGGGCGGATATCAGCCCCAGCATTTT.